Included here is one T cell receptor (beta chain) sequence, with context. Its antigen is currently unknown. These data come from a study of shared clonotypes between healthy human individuals. Study findings and constraints: Naive subsets tended to show greater estimated richness than memory subsets.

With 4 bases removed from V and 2 bases from J, the gap between germline ends came to 14 bases. The CDR3 loop spans 15 amino acids. Germline-derived CDR1 and CDR2 are SGHDN and FVKESK. Per the authors' pipeline: Because ImmunoSEQ provided only junction sequences with no quality scores, the filtering differed. Measured with immunoSEQ multiplex PCR; TCRdb has only the in-frame clones, and not every one. The V and J calls and clone size are taken from that table; D and trimming were inferred from the DNA. The sample holds 740,000 or so clones, around 73% seen once. The chain carries TRBV14 and TRBJ1-2; D is ambiguous. Material: memory CD4+ T cells sorted from blood. The sample's subset: CD45RA-negative fraction. This TCR was sampled from a woman under 40 in good health. In nucleotides, the CDR3 is TGTGCCAGCAGCCCCAGCAGGATAACCAACTATGGCTACACCTTC. This sequence encodes CASSPSRITNYGYTF. The whole variable domain, filled in from reference TRBV14 and TRBJ1-2, reads EAGVTQFPSHSVIEKGQTVTLRCDPISGHDNLYWYRRVMGKEIKFLLHFVKESKQDESGMPNNRFLAERTGGTYSTLKVQPAELEDSGVYFCASSPSRITNYGYTFGSGTRLTVV.